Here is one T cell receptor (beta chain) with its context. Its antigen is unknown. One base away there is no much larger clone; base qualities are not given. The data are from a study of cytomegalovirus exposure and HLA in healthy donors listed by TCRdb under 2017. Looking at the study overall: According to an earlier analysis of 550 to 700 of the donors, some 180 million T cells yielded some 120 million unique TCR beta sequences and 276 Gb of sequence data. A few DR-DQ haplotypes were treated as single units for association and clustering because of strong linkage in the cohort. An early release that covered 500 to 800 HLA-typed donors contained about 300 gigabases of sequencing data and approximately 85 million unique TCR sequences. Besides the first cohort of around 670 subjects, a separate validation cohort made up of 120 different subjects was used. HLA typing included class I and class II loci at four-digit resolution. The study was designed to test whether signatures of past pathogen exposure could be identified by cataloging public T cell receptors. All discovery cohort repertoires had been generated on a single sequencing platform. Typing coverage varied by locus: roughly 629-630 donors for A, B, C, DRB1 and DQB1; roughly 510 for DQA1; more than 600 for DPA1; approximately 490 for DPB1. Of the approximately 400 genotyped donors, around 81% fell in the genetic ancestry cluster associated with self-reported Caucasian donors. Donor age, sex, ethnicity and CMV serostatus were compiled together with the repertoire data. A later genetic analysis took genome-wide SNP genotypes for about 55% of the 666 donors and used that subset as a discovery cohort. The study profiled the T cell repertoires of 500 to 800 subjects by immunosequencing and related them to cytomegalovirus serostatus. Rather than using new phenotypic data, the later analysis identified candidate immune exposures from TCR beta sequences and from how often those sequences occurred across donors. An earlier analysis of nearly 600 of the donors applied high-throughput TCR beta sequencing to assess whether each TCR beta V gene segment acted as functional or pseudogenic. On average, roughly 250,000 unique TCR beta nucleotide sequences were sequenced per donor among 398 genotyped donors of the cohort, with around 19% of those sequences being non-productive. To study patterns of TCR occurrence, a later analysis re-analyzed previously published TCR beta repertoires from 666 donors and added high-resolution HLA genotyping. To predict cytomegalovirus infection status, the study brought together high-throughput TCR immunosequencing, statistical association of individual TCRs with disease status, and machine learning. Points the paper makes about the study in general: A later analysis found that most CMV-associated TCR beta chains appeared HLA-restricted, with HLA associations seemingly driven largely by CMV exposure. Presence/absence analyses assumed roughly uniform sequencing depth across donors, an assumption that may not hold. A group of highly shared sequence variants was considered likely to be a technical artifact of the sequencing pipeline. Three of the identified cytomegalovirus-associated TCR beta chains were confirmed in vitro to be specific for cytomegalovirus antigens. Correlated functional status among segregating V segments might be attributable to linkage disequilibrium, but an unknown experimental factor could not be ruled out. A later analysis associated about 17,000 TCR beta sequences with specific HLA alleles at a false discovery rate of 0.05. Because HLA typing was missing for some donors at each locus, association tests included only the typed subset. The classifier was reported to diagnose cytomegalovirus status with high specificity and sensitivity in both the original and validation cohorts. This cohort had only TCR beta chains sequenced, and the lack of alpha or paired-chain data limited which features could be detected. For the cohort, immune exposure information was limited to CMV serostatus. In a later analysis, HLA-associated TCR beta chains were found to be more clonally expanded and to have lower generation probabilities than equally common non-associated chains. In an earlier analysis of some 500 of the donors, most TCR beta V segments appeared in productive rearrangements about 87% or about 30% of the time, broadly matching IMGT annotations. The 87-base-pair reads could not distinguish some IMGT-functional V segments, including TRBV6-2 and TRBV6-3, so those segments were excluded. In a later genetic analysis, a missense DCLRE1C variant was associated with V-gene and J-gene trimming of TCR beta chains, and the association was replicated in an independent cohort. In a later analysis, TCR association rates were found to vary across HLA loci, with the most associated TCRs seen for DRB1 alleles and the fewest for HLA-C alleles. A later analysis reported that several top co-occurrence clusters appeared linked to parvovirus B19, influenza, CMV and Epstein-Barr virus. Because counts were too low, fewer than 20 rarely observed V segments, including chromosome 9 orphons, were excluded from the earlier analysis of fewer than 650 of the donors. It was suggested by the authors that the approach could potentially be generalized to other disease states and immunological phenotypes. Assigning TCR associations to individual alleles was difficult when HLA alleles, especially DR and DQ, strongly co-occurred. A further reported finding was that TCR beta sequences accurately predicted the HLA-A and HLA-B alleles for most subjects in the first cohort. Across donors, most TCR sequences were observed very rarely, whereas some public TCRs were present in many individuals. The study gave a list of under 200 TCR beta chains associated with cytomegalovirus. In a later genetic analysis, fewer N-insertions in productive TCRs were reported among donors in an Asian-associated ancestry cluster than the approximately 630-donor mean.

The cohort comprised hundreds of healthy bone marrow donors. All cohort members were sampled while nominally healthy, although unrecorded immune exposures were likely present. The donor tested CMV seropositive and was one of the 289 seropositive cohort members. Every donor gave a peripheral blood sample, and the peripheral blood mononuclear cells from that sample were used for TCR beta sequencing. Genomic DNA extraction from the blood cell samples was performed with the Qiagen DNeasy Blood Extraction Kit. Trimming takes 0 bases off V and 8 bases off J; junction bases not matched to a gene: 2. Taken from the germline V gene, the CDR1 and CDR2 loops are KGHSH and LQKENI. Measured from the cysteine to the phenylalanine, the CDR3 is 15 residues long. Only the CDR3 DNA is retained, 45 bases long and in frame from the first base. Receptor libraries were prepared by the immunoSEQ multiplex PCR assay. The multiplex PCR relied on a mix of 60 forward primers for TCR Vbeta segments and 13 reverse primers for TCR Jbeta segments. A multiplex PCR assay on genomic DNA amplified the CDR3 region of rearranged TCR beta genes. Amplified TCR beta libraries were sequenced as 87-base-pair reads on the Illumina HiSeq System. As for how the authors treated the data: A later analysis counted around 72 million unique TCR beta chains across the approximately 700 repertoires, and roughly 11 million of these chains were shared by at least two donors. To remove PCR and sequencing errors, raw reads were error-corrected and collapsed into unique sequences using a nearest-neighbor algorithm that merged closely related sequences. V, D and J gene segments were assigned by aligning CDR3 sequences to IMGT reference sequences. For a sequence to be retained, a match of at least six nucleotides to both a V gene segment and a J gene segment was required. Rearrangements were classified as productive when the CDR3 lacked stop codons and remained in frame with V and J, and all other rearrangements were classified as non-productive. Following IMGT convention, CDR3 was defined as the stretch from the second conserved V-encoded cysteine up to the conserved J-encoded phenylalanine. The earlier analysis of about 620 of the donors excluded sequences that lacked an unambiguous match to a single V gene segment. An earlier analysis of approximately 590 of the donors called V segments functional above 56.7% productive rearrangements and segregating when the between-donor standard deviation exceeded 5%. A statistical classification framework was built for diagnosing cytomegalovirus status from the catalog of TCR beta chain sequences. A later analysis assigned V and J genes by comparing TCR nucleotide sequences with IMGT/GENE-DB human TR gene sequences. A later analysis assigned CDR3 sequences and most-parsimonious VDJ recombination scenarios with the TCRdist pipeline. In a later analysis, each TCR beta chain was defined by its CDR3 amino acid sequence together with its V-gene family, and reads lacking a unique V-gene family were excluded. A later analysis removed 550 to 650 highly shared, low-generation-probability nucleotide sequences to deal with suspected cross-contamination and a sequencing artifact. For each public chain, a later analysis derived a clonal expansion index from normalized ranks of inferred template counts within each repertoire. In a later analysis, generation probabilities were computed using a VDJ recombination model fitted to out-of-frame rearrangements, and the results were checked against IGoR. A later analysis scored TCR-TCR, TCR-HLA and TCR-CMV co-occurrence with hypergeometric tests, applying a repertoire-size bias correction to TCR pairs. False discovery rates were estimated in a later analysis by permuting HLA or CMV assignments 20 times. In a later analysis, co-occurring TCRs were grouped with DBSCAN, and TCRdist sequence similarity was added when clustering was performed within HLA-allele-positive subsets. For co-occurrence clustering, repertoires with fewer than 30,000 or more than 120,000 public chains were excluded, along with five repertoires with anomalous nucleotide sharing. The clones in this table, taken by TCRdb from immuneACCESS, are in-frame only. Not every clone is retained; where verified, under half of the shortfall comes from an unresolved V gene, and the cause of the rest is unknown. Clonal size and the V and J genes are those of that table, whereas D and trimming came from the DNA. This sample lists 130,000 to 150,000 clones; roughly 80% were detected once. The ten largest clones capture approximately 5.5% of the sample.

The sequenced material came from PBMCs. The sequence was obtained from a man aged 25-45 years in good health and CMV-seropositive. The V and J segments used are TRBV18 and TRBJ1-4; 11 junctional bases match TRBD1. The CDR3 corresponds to CASSPPGQGGEKLFF. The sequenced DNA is TGTGCCAGCTCACCACCGGGACAGGGGGGAGAAAAACTGTTTTTT.